A selection of T cell receptor beta chains follows, all from one sample in a study of T cells expressing NK-cell markers. Following a re-call of the 5' RACE reads, TCRdb has one entry per CDR3 protein and lacks DNA. The sample data list about 550,000 distinct CDR3 sequences. Sequencing was performed on blood T cells: a sorted CD56 or NKG2C T cell subset, CD4+ or CD8+ T cells, or bulk PBMC T cells (not recorded which). These receptors were taken from a man between 18 and 29 years old in good health. CDR3s include the opening cysteine and the closing phenylalanine or tryptophan.

V gene: TRBV6-1; J gene: TRBJ2-7; CDR3 length: 11; CDR3 protein: CASSERNEQYF
V gene: TRBV23-1; J gene: TRBJ2-5; CDR3 length: 19; CDR3 protein: CASNHNKNRGPLYQETQYF
V gene: TRBV12-3/TRBV12-4; J gene: TRBJ1-5; CDR3 length: 11; CDR3 protein: CASGAAQPQHF
V gene: TRBV3-1; J gene: TRBJ2-1; CDR3 length: 15; CDR3 protein: CASSQVISAVGEQFF
V gene: TRBV29-1; J gene: TRBJ2-2; CDR3 length: 13; CDR3 protein: CSVEDTFTGELFF
V gene: TRBV5-5; J gene: TRBJ1-6; CDR3 length: 12; CDR3 protein: CASSPTVSPLHF
V gene: TRBV3-1; J gene: TRBJ2-2; CDR3 length: 16; CDR3 protein: CASSHTGTSITGELFF
V gene: TRBV21-1; J gene: TRBJ2-1; CDR3 length: 13; CDR3 protein: CASSKGPYNEQFF
V gene: TRBV4-1; J gene: TRBJ2-1; CDR3 length: 17; CDR3 protein: CASSQGLARSSYNEQFF
V gene: TRBV20-1; J gene: TRBJ1-4; CDR3 length: 13; CDR3 protein: CSARLGTDEKLFF
V gene: TRBV4-2; J gene: TRBJ2-2; CDR3 length: 16; CDR3 protein: CASSLSTRGGPGELFF
V gene: TRBV5-1; J gene: TRBJ2-1; CDR3 length: 16; CDR3 protein: CASSGTSGRAEDEQFF
V gene: TRBV6-1; J gene: TRBJ1-3; CDR3 length: 14; CDR3 protein: CASRSGTGNSAIYF
V gene: TRBV3-1; J gene: TRBJ2-1; CDR3 length: 14; CDR3 protein: CASKQRDGLNEQFF
V gene: TRBV12-3/TRBV12-4; J gene: TRBJ2-5; CDR3 length: 14; CDR3 protein: CASGDDGLQETQYF
V gene: TRBV9; J gene: TRBJ2-7; CDR3 length: 16; CDR3 protein: CASSARQGSSSYEQYF
V gene: TRBV15; J gene: TRBJ2-2; CDR3 length: 15; CDR3 protein: CATSGTRVGTGELFF
V gene: TRBV12-3/TRBV12-4; J gene: TRBJ2-1; CDR3 length: 12; CDR3 protein: CASSPGLGEQFF
V gene: TRBV6-6; J gene: TRBJ2-7; CDR3 length: 12; CDR3 protein: CAGRRNSYEQYF
V gene: TRBV6-1; J gene: TRBJ2-3; CDR3 length: 16; CDR3 protein: CASSESGRPVADTQYF
V gene: TRBV12-3/TRBV12-4; J gene: TRBJ2-3; CDR3 length: 15; CDR3 protein: CASSLGRVSADTQYF
V gene: TRBV27; J gene: TRBJ1-6; CDR3 length: 15; CDR3 protein: CASSPSGQGNSPLHF
V gene: TRBV24-1; J gene: TRBJ2-2; CDR3 length: 18; CDR3 protein: CATSDLPGQGINTGELFF
V gene: TRBV7-2; J gene: TRBJ2-3; CDR3 length: 15; CDR3 protein: CASSSGQGARYTQYF
V gene: TRBV7-2; J gene: TRBJ2-1; CDR3 length: 17; CDR3 protein: CASSPPGVSSDDNEQFF
V gene: TRBV27; J gene: TRBJ2-2; CDR3 length: 16; CDR3 protein: CASSFGGGDGTGELFF
V gene: TRBV5-1; J gene: TRBJ2-2; CDR3 length: 18; CDR3 protein: CASDVYGRARMNTGELFF
V gene: TRBV20-1; J gene: TRBJ2-7; CDR3 length: 16; CDR3 protein: CSALYMGAGGIYEQYF
V gene: TRBV12-3/TRBV12-4; J gene: TRBJ1-2; CDR3 length: 15; CDR3 protein: CASSLGRGAGYGYTF
V gene: TRBV15; J gene: TRBJ2-5; CDR3 length: 14; CDR3 protein: CATSRGLEQETQYF
V gene: TRBV14; J gene: TRBJ1-2; CDR3 length: 15; CDR3 protein: CASSPSRSRINGYTF
V gene: TRBV24-1; J gene: TRBJ2-5; CDR3 length: 15; CDR3 protein: CATSWSGRAGETQYF
V gene: TRBV30; J gene: TRBJ2-4; CDR3 length: 16; CDR3 protein: CAWGAGTSVYQNIQYF
V gene: TRBV6-2/TRBV6-3; J gene: TRBJ2-3; CDR3 length: 14; CDR3 protein: CASSYRKAGRSEYF
V gene: TRBV10-1; J gene: TRBJ2-2; CDR3 length: 14; CDR3 protein: CASSVQGPTGELFF
V gene: TRBV5-1; J gene: TRBJ2-2; CDR3 length: 16; CDR3 protein: CASSFRTSGYTGELFF
V gene: TRBV24-1; J gene: TRBJ2-7; CDR3 length: 16; CDR3 protein: CATSETYVAGRYEQYF
V gene: TRBV2; J gene: TRBJ2-1; CDR3 length: 14; CDR3 protein: CAARRASNFNEQFF
V gene: TRBV15; J gene: TRBJ1-1; CDR3 length: 19; CDR3 protein: CATSRELPRGRSLVTEAFF
V gene: TRBV4-3; J gene: TRBJ1-1; CDR3 length: 15; CDR3 protein: CASSRYRDGEAEAFF
V gene: TRBV10-3; J gene: TRBJ2-2; CDR3 length: 16; CDR3 protein: CATHRSLTANTGELFF
V gene: TRBV12-3/TRBV12-4; J gene: TRBJ2-1; CDR3 length: 16; CDR3 protein: CASKSSGGPSYNEQFF
V gene: TRBV5-1; J gene: TRBJ2-1; CDR3 length: 16; CDR3 protein: CASSSNAGAKVNEQFF
V gene: TRBV10-3; J gene: TRBJ2-7; CDR3 length: 15; CDR3 protein: CAISEGGRGSYEQYF
V gene: TRBV5-1; J gene: TRBJ2-3; CDR3 length: 15; CDR3 protein: CASSLVGAGTDTQYF
V gene: TRBV21-1; J gene: TRBJ2-1; CDR3 length: 16; CDR3 protein: CASSAHSVGSYNEQFF
V gene: TRBV11-2; J gene: TRBJ2-3; CDR3 length: 15; CDR3 protein: CASLSGTRSTDTQYF
V gene: TRBV6-5; J gene: TRBJ2-3; CDR3 length: 14; CDR3 protein: CASSYQDPPDTQYF
V gene: TRBV6-2/TRBV6-3; J gene: TRBJ2-6; CDR3 length: 16; CDR3 protein: CASGGDRVSGANVLTF
V gene: TRBV20-1; J gene: TRBJ1-2; CDR3 length: 15; CDR3 protein: CSARTDWGSNYGYTF
V gene: TRBV29-1; J gene: TRBJ2-6; CDR3 length: 18; CDR3 protein: CSVEDRIGAYSGANVLTF
V gene: TRBV4-2; J gene: TRBJ2-1; CDR3 length: 18; CDR3 protein: CASSHHRAGTSGKNEQFF
V gene: TRBV5-1; J gene: TRBJ1-5; CDR3 length: 13; CDR3 protein: CASSSEGLGPQHF
V gene: TRBV11-3; J gene: TRBJ2-2; CDR3 length: 15; CDR3 protein: CASSLRGADTGELFF
V gene: TRBV5-5; J gene: TRBJ2-1; CDR3 length: 14; CDR3 protein: CASIRSGDYNEQFF
V gene: TRBV12-3/TRBV12-4; J gene: TRBJ2-5; CDR3 length: 14; CDR3 protein: CASSRGGDLETQYF
V gene: TRBV12-5; J gene: TRBJ1-2; CDR3 length: 14; CDR3 protein: CASGVAGGDYGYTF
V gene: TRBV6-5; J gene: TRBJ1-4; CDR3 length: 12; CDR3 protein: CASSYRTGSLFF
V gene: TRBV12-3/TRBV12-4; J gene: TRBJ2-5; CDR3 length: 13; CDR3 protein: CASNAQGQETQYF
V gene: TRBV4-3; J gene: TRBJ2-4; CDR3 length: 16; CDR3 protein: CASSQDRDRYKNIQYF